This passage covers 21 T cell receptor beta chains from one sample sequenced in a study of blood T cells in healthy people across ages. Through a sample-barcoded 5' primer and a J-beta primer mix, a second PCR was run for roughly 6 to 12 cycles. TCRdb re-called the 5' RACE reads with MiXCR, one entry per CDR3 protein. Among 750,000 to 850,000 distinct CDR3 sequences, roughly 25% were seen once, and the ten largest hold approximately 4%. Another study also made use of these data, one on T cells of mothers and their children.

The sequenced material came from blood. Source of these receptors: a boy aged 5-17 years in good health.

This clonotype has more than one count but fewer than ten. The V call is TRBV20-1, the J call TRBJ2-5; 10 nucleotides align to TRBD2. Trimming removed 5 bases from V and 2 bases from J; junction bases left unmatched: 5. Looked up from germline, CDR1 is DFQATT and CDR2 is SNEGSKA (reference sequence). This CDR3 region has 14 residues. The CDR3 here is CSADRLAGQETQYF. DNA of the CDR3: TGCAGTGCTGACAGACTAGCGGGTCAAGAGACCCAGTACTTC.

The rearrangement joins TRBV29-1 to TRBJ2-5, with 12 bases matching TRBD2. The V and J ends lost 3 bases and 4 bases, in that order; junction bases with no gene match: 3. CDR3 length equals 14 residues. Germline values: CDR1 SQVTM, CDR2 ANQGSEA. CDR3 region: CSVDPTSGGETQYF. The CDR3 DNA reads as TGCAGCGTTGATCCGACTAGCGGGGGAGAGACCCAGTACTTC.

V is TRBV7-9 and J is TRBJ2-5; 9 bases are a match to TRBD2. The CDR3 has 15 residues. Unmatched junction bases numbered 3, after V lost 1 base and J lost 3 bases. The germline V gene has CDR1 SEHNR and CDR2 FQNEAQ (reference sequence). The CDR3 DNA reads TGTGCCAGCAGCTTAGACCTAGCGGGAAAAGAGACCCAGTACTTC. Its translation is CASSLDLAGKETQYF.

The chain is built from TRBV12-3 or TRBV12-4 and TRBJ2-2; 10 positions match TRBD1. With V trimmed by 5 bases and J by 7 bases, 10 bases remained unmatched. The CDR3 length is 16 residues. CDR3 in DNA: TGTGCCAGCAGTCAACGACAGGGGGCGGACATCGGGGAGCTGTTTTTT. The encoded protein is CASSQRQGADIGELFF.

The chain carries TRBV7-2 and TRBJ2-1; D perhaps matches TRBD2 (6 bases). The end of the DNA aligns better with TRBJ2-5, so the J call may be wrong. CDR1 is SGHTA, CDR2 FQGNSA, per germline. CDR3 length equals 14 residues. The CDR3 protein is CASSSGGRMEAQYF. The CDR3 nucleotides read TGTGCCAGCAGCTCTGGGGGGAGGATGGAGGCCCAGTACTTC.

The DNA for the CDR3 is TGTGCCAGCAGTTTATCGATCCTCCGGGTAACACCGACATCGGGCAGCAATGAGCAGTTCTTC. Encoded protein: CASSLSILRVTPTSGSNEQFF. This sequence joins TRBV27 and TRBJ2-1, with unresolved D. CDR1 is MNHEY, CDR2 SMNVEV, per germline (reference sequence). V lost 0 bases, J lost 6 bases, and 30 bases lay in between. The CDR3 is made up of 21 amino acids.

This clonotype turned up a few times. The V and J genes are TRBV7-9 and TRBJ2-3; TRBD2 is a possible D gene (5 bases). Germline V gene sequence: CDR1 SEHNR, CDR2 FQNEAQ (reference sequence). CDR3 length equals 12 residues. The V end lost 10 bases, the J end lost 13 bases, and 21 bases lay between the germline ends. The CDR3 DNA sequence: TGTGCCATCCTTCATGGGTCTAGCTTGAAGTATTTT. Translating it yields CAILHGSSLKYF.

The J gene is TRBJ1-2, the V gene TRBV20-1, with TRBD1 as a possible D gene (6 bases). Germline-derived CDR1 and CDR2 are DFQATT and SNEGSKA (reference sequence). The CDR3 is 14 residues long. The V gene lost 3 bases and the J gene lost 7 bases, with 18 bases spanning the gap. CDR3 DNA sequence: TGCAGTGCTAGCCAAAGCGCGGGGGGCTCTGGCTACACCTTC. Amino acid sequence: CSASQSAGGSGYTF.

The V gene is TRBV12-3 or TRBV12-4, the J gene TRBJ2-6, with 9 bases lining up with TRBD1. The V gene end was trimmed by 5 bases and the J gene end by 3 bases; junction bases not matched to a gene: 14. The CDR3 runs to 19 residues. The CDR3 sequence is CASSANNRGLRFGANVLTF. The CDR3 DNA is TGTGCCAGCAGTGCCAATAACAGGGGGCTCAGGTTTGGGGCCAACGTCCTGACTTTC.

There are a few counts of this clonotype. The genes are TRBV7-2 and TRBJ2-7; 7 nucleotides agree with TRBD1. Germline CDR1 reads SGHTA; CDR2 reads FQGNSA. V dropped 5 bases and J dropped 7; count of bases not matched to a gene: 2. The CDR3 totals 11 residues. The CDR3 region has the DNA TGTGCCAGCAGCAAACAGGGGGAGCAGTACTTC. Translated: CASSKQGEQYF.

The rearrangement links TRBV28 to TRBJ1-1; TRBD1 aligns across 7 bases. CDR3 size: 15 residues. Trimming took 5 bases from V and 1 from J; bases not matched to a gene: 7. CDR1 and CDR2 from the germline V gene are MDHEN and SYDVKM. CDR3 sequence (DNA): TGTGCCAGCAGTACGTACAGGGGACGGAACACTGAAGCTTTCTTT. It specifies CASSTYRGRNTEAFF.

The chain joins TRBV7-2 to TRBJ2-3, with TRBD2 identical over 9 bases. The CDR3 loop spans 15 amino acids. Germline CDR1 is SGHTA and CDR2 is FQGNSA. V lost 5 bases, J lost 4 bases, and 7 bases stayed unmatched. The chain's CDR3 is CASSLSGSKADTQYF. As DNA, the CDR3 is TGTGCCAGCAGCCTTAGCGGGAGTAAGGCAGATACGCAGTATTTT.

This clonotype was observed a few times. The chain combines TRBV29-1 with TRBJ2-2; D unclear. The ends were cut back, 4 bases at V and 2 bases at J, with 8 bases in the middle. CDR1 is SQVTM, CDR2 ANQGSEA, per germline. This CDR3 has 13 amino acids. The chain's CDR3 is CSVADTNTGELFF. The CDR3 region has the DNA TGCAGCGTTGCCGATACCAACACCGGGGAGCTGTTTTTT.

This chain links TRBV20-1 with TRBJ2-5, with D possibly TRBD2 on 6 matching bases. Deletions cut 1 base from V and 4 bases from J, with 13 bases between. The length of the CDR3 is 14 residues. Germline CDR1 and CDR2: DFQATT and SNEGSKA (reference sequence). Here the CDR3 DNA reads TGCAGTGCTAGAGGGCTAGCCGGGGGAGAGACCCAGTACTTC. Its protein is CSARGLAGGETQYF.

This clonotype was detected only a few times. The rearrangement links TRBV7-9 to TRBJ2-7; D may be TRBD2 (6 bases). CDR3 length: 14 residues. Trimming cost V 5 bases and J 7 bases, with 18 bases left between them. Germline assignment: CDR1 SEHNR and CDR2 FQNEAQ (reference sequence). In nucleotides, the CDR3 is TGTGCCAGCAGCCCCCCGCGGGATTGGGAGGAGCAGTACTTC. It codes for CASSPPRDWEEQYF.

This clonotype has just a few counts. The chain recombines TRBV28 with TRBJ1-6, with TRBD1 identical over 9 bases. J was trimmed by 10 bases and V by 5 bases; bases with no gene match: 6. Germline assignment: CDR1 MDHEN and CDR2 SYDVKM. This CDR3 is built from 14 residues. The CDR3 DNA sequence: TGTGCCAGCAGTATAACGGGACAGGGCTCACCCCTCCACTTT. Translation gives CASSITGQGSPLHF. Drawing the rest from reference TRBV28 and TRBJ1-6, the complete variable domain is DVKVTQSSRYLVKRTGEKVFLECVQDMDHENMFWYRQDPGLGLRLIYFSYDVKMKEKGDIPEGYSVSREKKERFSLILESASTNQTSMYLCASSITGQGSPLHFGNGTRLTVT.

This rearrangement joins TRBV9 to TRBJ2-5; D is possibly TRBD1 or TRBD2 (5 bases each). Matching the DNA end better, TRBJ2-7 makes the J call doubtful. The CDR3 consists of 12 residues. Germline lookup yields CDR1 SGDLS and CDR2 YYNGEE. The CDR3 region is CASSERGTEQYF. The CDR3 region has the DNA TGTGCCAGCAGCGAGAGGGGTACCGAGCAGTACTTC.

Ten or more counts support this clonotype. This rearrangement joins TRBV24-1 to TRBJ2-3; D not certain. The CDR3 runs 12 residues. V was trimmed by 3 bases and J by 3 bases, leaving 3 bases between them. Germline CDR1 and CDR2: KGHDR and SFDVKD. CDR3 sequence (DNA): TGTGCCACCAGTGATCGTACAGATACGCAGTATTTT. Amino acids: CATSDRTDTQYF.

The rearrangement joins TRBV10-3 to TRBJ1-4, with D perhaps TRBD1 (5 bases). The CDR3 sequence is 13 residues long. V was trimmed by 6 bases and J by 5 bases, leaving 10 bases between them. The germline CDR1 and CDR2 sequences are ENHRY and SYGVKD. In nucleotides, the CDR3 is TGTGCCATCAGGCAGGGCGAAAATGAAAAACTGTTTTTT. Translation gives CAIRQGENEKLFF.

CDR3 amino acids: CASSTTGVGYTF. The CDR3 region has the DNA TGTGCCAGCAGCACCACAGGGGTGGGCTACACCTTC. This chain connects TRBV28 to TRBJ1-2; the match to TRBD1 covers 7 bases. Germline V lookup: CDR1 MDHEN, CDR2 SYDVKM. J lost 8 bases, V lost 6 bases, and 6 bases had no gene match. This CDR3 is 12 amino acids long.

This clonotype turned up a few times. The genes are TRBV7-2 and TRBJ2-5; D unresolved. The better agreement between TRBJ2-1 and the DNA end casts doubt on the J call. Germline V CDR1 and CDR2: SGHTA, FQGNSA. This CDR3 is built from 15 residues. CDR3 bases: TGTGCCAGCAGCTTAGCTAGCCTAGGGTACAATGAGCAGTTCTTC. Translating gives CASSLASLGYNEQFF.